The clone carrying this T cell receptor beta chain was observed once. This CDR3 contains 15 residues. The V end was cut by 3 bases, the J end by 5 bases, with 14 bases between. The germline CDR1 and CDR2 sequences are LGHDT and YNNKEL (reference sequence). This sample stems from a study of blood T cell repertoires in COVID-19. In the study overall: The United States, Italy and Spain supplied acute and convalescent COVID-19 samples. Sources were T cells, B-cell-depleted T cells, or PBMCs; the material itself was cDNA or gDNA.

As originally analysed: Estimated nucleated cell counts came from reference gene primer amplification. Here immunoSEQ multiplex PCR was the method, and the copy in TCRdb shows in-frame clones only, minus some. The V and J calls and clone size come from that table; D and trimming were worked out from the DNA. Altogether more than 70,000 clones are present, 70% to 90% being singletons, with the ten largest covering around 8.6%. This sequence originates from a man aged 45-60 years with acute or convalescent COVID-19. The sample consisted of peripheral blood. The rearrangement links TRBV3-1 (or the pseudogene TRBV3-2) to TRBJ1-5; D is uncertain. This chain's CDR3 is CASSQTFGPHQPQHF. DNA of the CDR3: TGTGCCAGCAGCCAGACCTTTGGGCCACATCAGCCCCAGCATTTT.